This T cell receptor (beta chain) was recorded in a study of blood T cells in healthy people across ages. Combining a sample-barcoded 5' primer with a J-beta primer mix, a second PCR ran for roughly 6 to 11 cycles. TCRdb fed the 5' RACE reads into MiXCR, producing one record per CDR3 protein. Of about 970,000 distinct CDR3 sequences in the sample, roughly 50% were seen once. The V and J ends lost 8 bases and 9 bases respectively, with 17 bases between them. The CDR3 runs 13 residues. Germline assignment: CDR1 MDHEN and CDR2 SYDVKM. The chain uses TRBV28 and TRBJ2-1; possible D gene TRBD2, 5 bases. What was sequenced was blood. The receptor was isolated from a woman aged 60-75 years in good health. The CDR3 loop reads CASARESLSEQFF. For the CDR3, the DNA is TGTGCCAGCGCCCGGGAAAGTCTCAGTGAGCAGTTCTTC.